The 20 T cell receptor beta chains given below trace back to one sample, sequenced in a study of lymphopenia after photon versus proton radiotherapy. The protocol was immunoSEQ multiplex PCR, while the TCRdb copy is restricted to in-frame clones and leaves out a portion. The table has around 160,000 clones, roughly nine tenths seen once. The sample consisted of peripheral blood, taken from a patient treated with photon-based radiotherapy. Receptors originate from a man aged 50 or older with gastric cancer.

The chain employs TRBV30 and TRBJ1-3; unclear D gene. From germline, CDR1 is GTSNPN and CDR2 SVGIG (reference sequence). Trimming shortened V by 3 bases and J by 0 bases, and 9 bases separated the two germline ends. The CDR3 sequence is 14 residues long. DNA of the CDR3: TGTGCCTGGAGCGTGGACCCCTCTGGAAACACCATATATTTT. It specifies CAWSVDPSGNTIYF.

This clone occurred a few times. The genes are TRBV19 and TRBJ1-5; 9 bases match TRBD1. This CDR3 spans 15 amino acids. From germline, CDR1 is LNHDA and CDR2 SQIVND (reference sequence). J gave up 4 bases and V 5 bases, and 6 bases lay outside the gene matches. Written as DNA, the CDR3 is TGTGCCAGTAGTCCCGTAGGGACAGGGAATCAGCCCCAGCATTTT. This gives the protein CASSPVGTGNQPQHF. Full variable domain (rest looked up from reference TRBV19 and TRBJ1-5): DGGITQSPKYLFRKEGQNVTLSCEQNLNHDAMYWYRQDPGQGLRLIYYSQIVNDFQKGDIAEGYSVSREKKESFPLTVTSAQKNPTAFYLCASSPVGTGNQPQHFGDGTRLSIL.

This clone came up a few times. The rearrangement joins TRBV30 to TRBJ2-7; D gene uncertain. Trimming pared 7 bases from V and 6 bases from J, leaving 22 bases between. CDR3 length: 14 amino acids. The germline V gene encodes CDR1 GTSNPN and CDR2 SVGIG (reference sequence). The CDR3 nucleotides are TGTGCCTCCAAACGGAGCTTCGCGATTGGCGAGCAGTACTTC. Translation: CASKRSFAIGEQYF.

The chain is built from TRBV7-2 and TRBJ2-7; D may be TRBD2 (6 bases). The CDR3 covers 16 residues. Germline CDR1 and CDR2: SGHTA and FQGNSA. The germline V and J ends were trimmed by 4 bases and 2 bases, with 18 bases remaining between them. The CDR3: CASSSASSGQTYEQYF. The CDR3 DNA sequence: TGTGCCAGCAGCTCCGCCTCGAGCGGGCAGACCTACGAGCAGTACTTC.

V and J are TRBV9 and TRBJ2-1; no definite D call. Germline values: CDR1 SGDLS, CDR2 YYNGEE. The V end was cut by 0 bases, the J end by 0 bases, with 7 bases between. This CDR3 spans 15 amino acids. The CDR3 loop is CASSVEGDSYNEQFF. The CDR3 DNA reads TGTGCCAGCAGCGTAGAAGGAGACTCCTACAATGAGCAGTTCTTC. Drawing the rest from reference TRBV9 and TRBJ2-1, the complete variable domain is DSGVTQTPKHLITATGQRVTLRCSPRSGDLSVYWYQQSLDQGLQFLIQYYNGEERAKGNILERFSAQQFPDLHSELNLSSLELGDSALYFCASSVEGDSYNEQFFGPGTRLTVL.

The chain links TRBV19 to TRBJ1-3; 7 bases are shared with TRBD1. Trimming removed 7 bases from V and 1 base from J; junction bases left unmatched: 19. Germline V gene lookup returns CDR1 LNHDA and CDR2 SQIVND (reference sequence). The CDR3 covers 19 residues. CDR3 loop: CASTQWPRTGPRSGNTIYF. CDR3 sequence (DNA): TGTGCCAGTACCCAATGGCCCCGGACAGGCCCCCGGTCTGGAAACACCATATATTTT.

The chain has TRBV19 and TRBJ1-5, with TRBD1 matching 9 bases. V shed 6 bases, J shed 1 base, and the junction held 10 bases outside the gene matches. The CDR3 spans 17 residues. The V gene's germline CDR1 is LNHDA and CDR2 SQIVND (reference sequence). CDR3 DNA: TGTGCCAGTAGACCTAGGACAGGGGACCAAAGCAATCAGCCCCAGCATTTT. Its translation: CASRPRTGDQSNQPQHF.

CDR3 in amino acids: CASTLGGTGELFF. CDR3 DNA sequence: TGTGCCAGTACACTAGGGGGGACCGGGGAGCTGTTTTTT. The V call is TRBV19, the J call TRBJ2-2; D may correspond to TRBD1 or TRBD2 (6 bases each). Deletions cut 7 bases from V and 5 bases from J, with 11 bases between. The CDR3 consists of 13 residues. Looked up from germline, CDR1 is LNHDA and CDR2 is SQIVND (reference sequence).

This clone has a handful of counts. The CDR3 DNA reads TGTGCCAGCTCACCGGCCCTGCTGAACGGGAGGTCTGGGGAGCAGTACTTC. This translates into CASSPALLNGRSGEQYF. V usage is TRBV18 and J usage is TRBJ2-7, with 7 bases matching TRBD2. The germline gives CDR1 KGHSH, CDR2 LQKENI. V lost 3 bases and J lost 7; bases outside the gene matches: 18. This CDR3 contains 17 residues.

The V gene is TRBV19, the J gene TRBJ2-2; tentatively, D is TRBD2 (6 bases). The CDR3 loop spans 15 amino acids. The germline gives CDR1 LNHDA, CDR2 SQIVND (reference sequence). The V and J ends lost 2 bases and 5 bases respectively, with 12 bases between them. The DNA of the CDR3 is TGTGCCAGTAGTATACAGAGCGGGCAGACCGGGGAGCTGTTTTTT. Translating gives CASSIQSGQTGELFF.

The DNA for the CDR3 is TGTGCCAGCAGCGCCGGGACAGGGGTCTCCTACGAGCAGTACTTC. It translates to CASSAGTGVSYEQYF. The chain is built from TRBV9 and TRBJ2-7; 10 bases align to TRBD1. J lost 0 bases, V lost 3 bases, and 3 bases had no gene match. CDR3 length: 15 residues. CDR1 is SGDLS and CDR2 is YYNGEE in the germline V gene. Supplemented by reference TRBV9 and TRBJ2-7, the full variable domain reads DSGVTQTPKHLITATGQRVTLRCSPRSGDLSVYWYQQSLDQGLQFLIQYYNGEERAKGNILERFSAQQFPDLHSELNLSSLELGDSALYFCASSAGTGVSYEQYFGPGTRLTVT.

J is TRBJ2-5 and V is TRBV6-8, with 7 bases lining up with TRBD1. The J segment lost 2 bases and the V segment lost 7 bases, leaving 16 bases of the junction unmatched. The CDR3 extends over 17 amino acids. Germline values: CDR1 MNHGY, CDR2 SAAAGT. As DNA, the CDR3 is TGTGCCAGCACCCCTTGGTTCGAGGCAGGGGGACAAGAGACCCAGTACTTC. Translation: CASTPWFEAGGQETQYF.

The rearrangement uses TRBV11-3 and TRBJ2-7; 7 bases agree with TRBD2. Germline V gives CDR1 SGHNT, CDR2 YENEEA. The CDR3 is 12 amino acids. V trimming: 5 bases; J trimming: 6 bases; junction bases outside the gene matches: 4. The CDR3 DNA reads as TGTGCCAGCAGCCACGGGGGGTCCGAGCAGTACTTC. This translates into CASSHGGSEQYF. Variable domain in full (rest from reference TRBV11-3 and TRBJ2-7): EAGVVQSPRYKIIEKKQPVAFWCNPISGHNTLYWYLQNLGQGPELLIRYENEEAVDDSQLPKDRFSAERLKGVDSTLKIQPAELGDSAVYLCASSHGGSEQYFGPGTRLTVT.

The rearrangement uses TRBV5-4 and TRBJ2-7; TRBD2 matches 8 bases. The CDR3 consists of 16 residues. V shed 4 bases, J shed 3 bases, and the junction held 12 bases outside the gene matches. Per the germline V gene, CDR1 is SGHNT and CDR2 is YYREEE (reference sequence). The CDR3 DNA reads TGTGCCAGCAGCAGAGGTCCCGGGACTAGAGTCTACGAGCAGTACTTC. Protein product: CASSRGPGTRVYEQYF.

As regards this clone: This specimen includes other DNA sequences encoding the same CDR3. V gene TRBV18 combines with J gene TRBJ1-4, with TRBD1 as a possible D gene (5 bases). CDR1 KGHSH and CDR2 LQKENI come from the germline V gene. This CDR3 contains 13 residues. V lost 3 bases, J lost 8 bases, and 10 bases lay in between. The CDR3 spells CASSPGLGEKLFF. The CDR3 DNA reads TGTGCCAGCTCACCGGGACTGGGGGAAAAACTGTTTTTT.

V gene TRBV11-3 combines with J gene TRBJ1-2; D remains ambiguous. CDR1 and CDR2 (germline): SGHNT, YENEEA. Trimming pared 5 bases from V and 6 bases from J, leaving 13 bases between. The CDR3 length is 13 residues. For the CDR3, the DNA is TGTGCCAGCAGCCAAGGCGAGGGAGATGGCTACACCTTC. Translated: CASSQGEGDGYTF.

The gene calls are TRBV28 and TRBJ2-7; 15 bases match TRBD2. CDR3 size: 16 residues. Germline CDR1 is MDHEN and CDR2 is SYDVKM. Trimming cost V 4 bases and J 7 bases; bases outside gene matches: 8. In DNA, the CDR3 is TGTGCCAGCAGTTCCCCCGGACTAGCGGGAGGGAGGGAGCAGTACTTC. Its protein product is CASSSPGLAGGREQYF.

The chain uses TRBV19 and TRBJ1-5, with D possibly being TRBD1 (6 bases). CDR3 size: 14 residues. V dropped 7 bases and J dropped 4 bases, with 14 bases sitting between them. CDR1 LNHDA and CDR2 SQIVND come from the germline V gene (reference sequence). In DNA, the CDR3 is TGTGCCAGTACCCCCGGACAGTTTAATCAGCCCCAGCATTTT. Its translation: CASTPGQFNQPQHF. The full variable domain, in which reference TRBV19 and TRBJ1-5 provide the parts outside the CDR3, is DGGITQSPKYLFRKEGQNVTLSCEQNLNHDAMYWYRQDPGQGLRLIYYSQIVNDFQKGDIAEGYSVSREKKESFPLTVTSAQKNPTAFYLCASTPGQFNQPQHFGDGTRLSIL.

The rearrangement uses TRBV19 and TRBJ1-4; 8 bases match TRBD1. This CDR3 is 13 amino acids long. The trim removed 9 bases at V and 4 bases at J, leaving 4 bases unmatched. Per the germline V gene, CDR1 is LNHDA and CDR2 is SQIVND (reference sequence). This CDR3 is CASQGASNEKLFF. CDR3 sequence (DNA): TGTGCCAGCCAGGGGGCCAGTAATGAAAAACTGTTTTTT.

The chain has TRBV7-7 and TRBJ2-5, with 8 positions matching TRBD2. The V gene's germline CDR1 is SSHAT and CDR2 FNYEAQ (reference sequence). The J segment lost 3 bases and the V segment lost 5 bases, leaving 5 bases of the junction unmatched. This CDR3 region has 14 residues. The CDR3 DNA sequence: TGTGCCAGCAGCCAGACGGGGGGGAAAGAGACCCAGTACTTC. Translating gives CASSQTGGKETQYF.